This section outlines one TCR beta chain sequence together with its context. The data stem from a study of cytomegalovirus exposure and HLA in healthy donors. Vbeta (60) and Jbeta (13) primers were used in the PCR. TCRdb's table, derived via immunoSEQ multiplex PCR, lists solely in-frame clones and lacks some. Here the sample spans some 130,000 clones, roughly 78% being singletons. This CDR3 comprises 13 residues. The germline V gene encodes CDR1 MDHEN and CDR2 SYDVKM. The J segment lost 3 bases and the V segment lost 5 bases, leaving 4 bases of the junction unmatched. The gene calls are TRBV28 and TRBJ2-7, with 7 bases identical to TRBD1. Source material: PBMCs. This sequence originates from a man under 40 in good health and CMV-seronegative. Written as DNA, the CDR3 is TGTGCCAGCAGTACGACAGGGATCTACGAGCAGTACTTC. This translates into CASSTTGIYEQYF. The entire variable domain, with the rest obtained from reference TRBV28 and TRBJ2-7, is as follows: DVKVTQSSRYLVKRTGEKVFLECVQDMDHENMFWYRQDPGLGLRLIYFSYDVKMKEKGDIPEGYSVSREKKERFSLILESASTNQTSMYLCASSTTGIYEQYFGPGTRLTVT.